The rows below give T cell receptor beta chains drawn from one sample of a study of T cell responses to AZD1222 COVID-19 vaccine. This table comes from immunoSEQ multiplex PCR, and its TCRdb copy is limited to in-frame clones, with some not included. The sample records fewer than 150,000 clones, about nine tenths being singletons. The starting material was peripheral blood, obtained on day 0 of AZD1222 vaccination. All receptors come from an adult in good health. The CDR3 runs from the conserved cysteine through the conserved F or W. D genes are given only for firm matches. Part of the rows lack a size; the others show once, few, many or a class for expanded clones.

TRBJ2-3 | TRBD2 | TRBV4-3 | NA | TGCGCCAGCAGCCAAGCGCGCCTAGCGGGAGTTTTCCCCACAGATACGCAGTATTTT | CASSQARLAGVFPTDTQYF
TRBJ2-7 | NA | TRBV28 | NA | TGTGCCAGCACCATTGGAGCGTACGAGCAGTACTTC | CASTIGAYEQYF
TRBJ2-2 | NA | TRBV19 | NA | TGTGCCAGTAGTATTCTGGCAGGGGTAACCGGGGAGCTGTTTTTT | CASSILAGVTGELFF
TRBJ2-7 | TRBD2 | TRBV5-4 | NA | TGTGCCAGCAGCTTCGGACTAGCGGTGAGCTCCTACGAGCAGTACTTC | CASSFGLAVSSYEQYF
TRBJ1-1 | NA | TRBV7-9 | NA | TGTGCCAGCAGCTCCGAGGGCCGGGGCAACACTGAAGCTTTCTTT | CASSSEGRGNTEAFF
TRBJ2-1 | TRBD1 | TRBV19 | NA | TGTGCCAGTAGCGTTCCGGGACAGGGTTCCTACAATGAGCAGTTCTTC | CASSVPGQGSYNEQFF
TRBJ1-5 | NA | TRBV2 | NA | TGTGCCAGCAGGAGGGGCCTTGATAGCAATCAGCCCCAGCATTTT | CASRRGLDSNQPQHF
TRBJ1-1 | TRBD1 | TRBV5-4 | NA | TGTGCCAGCAGCCCGGTGACAGGGATAGCTGAAGCTTTCTTT | CASSPVTGIAEAFF
TRBJ2-7 | NA | TRBV5-4 | NA | TGTGCCAGCAGCTTGGGGCAGGACCGCTACGAGCAGTACTTC | CASSLGQDRYEQYF
TRBJ1-5 | NA | TRBV12-3/TRBV12-4 | NA | TGTGCCAGCAGCACAAATCAGCCCCAGCATTTT | CASSTNQPQHF
TRBJ2-7 | TRBD1 | TRBV30 | NA | TGTGCCTGGAGTGGTTCCCCTGGGACAGGGGCCTACGAGCAGTACTTC | CAWSGSPGTGAYEQYF
TRBJ2-7 | NA | TRBV4-2 | few | TGTGCCAGCAGCCTGAACAGGGAAGGGCCCTACGAGCAGTACTTC | CASSLNREGPYEQYF
TRBJ2-1 | NA | TRBV2 | NA | TGTGCCAGCAGAAGCAGGGGCAACTCCTACAATGAGCAGTTCTTC | CASRSRGNSYNEQFF
TRBJ2-5 | NA | TRBV7-2 | NA | TGTGCCAGCAGCTTGTTCAGGGGCCCCCAAGAGACCCAGTACTTC | CASSLFRGPQETQYF
TRBJ2-7 | NA | TRBV2 | once | TGTGCCAGCAGGCCGACCGTTAGTTCTTACGAGCAGTACTTC | CASRPTVSSYEQYF
TRBJ1-3 | NA | TRBV18 | NA | TGTGCCAGCTCACCAGGGCAGAGCTCTGGAAACACCATATATTTT | CASSPGQSSGNTIYF
TRBJ2-1 | NA | TRBV18 | NA | TGTGCCAGCTCACCGCCGGCTAGCGCTTTCGATGAGCAGTTCTTC | CASSPPASAFDEQFF
TRBJ2-2 | NA | TRBV5-1 | NA | TGCGCCAGCAGCCTTCTGGCCTCGAGCACCGGGGAGCTGTTTTTT | CASSLLASSTGELFF
TRBJ2-5 | TRBD1 | TRBV4-2 | NA | TGTGCCAGCAGCATGGGACAGATTGCAGAGACCCAGTACTTC | CASSMGQIAETQYF
TRBJ1-2 | NA | TRBV7-2 | NA | TGTGCCAGCAGCTTAGGCTTGGGGGGTCCCTATGGCTACACCTTC | CASSLGLGGPYGYTF
TRBJ1-5 | TRBD1 | TRBV30 | NA | TGTGCCTGGAGGCGACAGGGCGGCAATCAGCCCCAGCATTTT | CAWRRQGGNQPQHF
TRBJ1-5 | NA | TRBV2 | NA | TGTGCCAGCATTACGGACCACAATCAGCCCCAGCATTTT | CASITDHNQPQHF